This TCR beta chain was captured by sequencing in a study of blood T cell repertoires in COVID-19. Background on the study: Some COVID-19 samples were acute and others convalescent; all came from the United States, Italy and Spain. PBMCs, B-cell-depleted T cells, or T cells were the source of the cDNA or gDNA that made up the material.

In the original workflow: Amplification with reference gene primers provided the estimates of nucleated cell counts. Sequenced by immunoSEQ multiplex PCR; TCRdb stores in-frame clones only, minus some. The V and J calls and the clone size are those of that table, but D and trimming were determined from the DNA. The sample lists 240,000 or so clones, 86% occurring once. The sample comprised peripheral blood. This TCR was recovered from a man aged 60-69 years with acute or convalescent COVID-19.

In DNA, the CDR3 is TGTGCCAGCAGGATGATGGTCGGACAGGGGACAGATACGCAGTATTTT. This gives the protein CASRMMVGQGTDTQYF. This chain links TRBV2 with TRBJ2-3; TRBD1 matches at 9 bases. Per the germline V gene, CDR1 is SNHLY and CDR2 is FYNNEI. The V gene end was trimmed by 6 bases and the J gene end by 3 bases; junction bases not matched to a gene: 10. This CDR3 region has 16 residues.